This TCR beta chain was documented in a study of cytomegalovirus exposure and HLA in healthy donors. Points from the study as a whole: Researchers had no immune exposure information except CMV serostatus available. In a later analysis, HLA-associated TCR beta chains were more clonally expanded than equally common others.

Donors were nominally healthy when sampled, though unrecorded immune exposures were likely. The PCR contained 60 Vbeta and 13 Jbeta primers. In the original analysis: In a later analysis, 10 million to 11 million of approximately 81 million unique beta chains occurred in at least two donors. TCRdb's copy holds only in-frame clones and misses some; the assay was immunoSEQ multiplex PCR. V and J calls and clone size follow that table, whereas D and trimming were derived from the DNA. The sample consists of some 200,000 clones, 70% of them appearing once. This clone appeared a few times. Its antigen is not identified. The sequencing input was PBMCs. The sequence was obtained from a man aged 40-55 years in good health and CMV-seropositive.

This chain's CDR3 is CASSDKMGTSLETQYF. CDR3 coding DNA: TGTGCCAGCAGTGATAAAATGGGGACTAGCTTAGAGACCCAGTACTTC. The chain links TRBV6-1 to TRBJ2-5; TRBD2 aligns across 9 bases. Germline V gene data show CDR1 as MNHNS and CDR2 as SASEGT. The CDR3 length is 16 residues. Unmatched junction bases numbered 9, after V lost 3 bases and J lost 4 bases.